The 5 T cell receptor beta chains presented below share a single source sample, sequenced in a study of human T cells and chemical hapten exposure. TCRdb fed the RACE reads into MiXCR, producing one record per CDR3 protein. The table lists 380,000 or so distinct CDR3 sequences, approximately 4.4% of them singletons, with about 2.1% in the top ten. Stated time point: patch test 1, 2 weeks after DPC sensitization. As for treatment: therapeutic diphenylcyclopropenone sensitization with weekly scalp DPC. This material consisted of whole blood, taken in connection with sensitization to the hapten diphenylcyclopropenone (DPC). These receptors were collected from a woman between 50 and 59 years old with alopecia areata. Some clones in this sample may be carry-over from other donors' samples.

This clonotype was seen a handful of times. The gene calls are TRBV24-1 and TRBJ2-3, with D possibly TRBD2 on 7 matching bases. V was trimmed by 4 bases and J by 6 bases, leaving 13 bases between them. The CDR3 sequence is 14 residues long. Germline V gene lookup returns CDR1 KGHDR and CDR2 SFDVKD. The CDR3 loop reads CATSDRRGADTQYF. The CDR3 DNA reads TGTGCCACCAGTGACCGCCGGGGGGCTGATACGCAGTATTTT.

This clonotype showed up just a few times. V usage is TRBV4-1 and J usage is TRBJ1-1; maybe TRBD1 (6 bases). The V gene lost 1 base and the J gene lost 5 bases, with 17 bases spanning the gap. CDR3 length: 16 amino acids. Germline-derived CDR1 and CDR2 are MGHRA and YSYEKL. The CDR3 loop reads CASSQAPSRGRTEAFF. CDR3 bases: TGCGCCAGCAGCCAAGCCCCCTCCAGGGGTCGGACTGAAGCTTTCTTT.

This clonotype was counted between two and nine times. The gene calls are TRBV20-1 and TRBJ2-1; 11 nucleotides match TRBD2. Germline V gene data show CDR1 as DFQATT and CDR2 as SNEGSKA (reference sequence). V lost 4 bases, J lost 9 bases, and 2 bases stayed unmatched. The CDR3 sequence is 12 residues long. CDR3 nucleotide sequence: TGCAGTGCTAATAGCGGGAGGGGTGAGCAGTTCTTC. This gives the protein CSANSGRGEQFF.

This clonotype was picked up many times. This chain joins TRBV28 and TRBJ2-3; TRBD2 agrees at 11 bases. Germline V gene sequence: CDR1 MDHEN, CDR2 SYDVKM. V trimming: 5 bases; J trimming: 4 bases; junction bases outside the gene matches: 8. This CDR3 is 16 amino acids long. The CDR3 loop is CASSPRLAGIADTQYF. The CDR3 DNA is TGTGCCAGCAGTCCCCGACTAGCGGGAATAGCAGATACGCAGTATTTT.

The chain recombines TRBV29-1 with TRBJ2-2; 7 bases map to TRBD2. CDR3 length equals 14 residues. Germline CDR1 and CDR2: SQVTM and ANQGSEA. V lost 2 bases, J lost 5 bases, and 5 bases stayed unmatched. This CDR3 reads CSVEWEGQTGELFF. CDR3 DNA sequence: TGCAGCGTTGAATGGGAGGGCCAAACCGGGGAGCTGTTTTTT.